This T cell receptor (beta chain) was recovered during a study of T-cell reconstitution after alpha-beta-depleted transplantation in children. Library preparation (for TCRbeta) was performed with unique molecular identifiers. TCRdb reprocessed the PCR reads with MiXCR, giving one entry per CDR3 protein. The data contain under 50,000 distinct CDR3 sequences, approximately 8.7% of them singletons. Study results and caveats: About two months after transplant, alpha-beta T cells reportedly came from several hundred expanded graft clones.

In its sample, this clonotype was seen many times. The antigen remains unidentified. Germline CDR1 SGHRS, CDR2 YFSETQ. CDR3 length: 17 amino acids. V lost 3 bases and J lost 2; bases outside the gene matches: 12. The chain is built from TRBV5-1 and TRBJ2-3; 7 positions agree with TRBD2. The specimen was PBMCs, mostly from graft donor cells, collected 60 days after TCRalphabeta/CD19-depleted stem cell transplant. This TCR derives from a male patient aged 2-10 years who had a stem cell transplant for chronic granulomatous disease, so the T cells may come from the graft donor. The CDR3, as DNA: TGCGCCAGCAGCTCCCAGCCTCCTAGCGGCACCACAGATACGCAGTATTTT. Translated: CASSSQPPSGTTDTQYF.